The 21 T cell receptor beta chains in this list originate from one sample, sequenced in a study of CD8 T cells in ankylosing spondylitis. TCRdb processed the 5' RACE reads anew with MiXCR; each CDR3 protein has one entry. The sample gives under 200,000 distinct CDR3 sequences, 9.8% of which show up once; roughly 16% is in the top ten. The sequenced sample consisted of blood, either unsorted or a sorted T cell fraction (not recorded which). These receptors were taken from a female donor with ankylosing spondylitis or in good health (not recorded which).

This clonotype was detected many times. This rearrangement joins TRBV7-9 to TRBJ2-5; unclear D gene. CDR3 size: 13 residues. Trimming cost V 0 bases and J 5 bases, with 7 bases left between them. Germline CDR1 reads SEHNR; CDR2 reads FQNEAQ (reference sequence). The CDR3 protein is CASSLAGFETQYF. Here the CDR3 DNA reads TGTGCCAGCAGCTTAGCGGGGTTTGAGACCCAGTACTTC. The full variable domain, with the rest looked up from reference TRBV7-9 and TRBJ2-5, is DTGVSQNPRHKITKRGQNVTFRCDPISEHNRLYWYRQTLGQGPEFLTYFQNEAQLEKSRLLSDRFSAERPKGSFSTLEIQRTEQGDSAMYLCASSLAGFETQYFGPGTRLLVL.

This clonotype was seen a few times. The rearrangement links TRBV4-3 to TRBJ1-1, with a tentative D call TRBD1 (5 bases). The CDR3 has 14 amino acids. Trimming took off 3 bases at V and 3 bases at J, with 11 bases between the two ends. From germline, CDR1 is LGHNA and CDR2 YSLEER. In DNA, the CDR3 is TGCGCCAGCAGCCAGGGTTCGGGGGACACTGAAGCTTTCTTT. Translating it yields CASSQGSGDTEAFF.

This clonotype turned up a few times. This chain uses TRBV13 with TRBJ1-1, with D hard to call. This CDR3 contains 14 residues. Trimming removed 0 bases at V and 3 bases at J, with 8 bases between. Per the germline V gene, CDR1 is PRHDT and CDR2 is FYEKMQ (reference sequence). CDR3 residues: CASSLGLGYTEAFF. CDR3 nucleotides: TGTGCCAGCAGCTTAGGCCTCGGGTACACTGAAGCTTTCTTT. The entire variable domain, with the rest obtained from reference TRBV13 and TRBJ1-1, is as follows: AAGVIQSPRHLIKEKRETATLKCYPIPRHDTVYWYQQGPGQDPQFLISFYEKMQSDKGSIPDRFSAQQFSDYHSELNMSSLELGDSALYFCASSLGLGYTEAFFGQGTRLTVV.

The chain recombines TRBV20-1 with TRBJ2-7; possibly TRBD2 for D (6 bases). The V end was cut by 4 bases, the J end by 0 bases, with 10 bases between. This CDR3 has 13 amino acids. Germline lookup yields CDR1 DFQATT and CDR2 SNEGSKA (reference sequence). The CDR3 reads CSATSESSYEQYF. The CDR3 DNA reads TGCAGTGCTACTAGCGAGAGCTCCTACGAGCAGTACTTC.

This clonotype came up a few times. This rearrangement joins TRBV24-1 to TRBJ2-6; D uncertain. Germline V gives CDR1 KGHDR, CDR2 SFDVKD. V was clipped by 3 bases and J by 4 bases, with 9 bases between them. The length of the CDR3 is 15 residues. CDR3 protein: CATSDETNGANVLTF. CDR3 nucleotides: TGTGCCACCAGTGATGAAACAAACGGGGCCAACGTCCTGACTTTC.

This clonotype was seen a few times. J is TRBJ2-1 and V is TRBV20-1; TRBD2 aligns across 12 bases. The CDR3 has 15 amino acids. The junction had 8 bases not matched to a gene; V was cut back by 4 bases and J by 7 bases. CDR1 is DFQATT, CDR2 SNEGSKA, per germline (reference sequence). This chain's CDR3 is CSATSGRGWVNEQFF. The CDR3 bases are TGCAGTGCTACTAGCGGGAGGGGGTGGGTAAATGAGCAGTTCTTC.

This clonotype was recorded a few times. The CDR3 DNA is TGCAGTGCTAGGGAAAGTGGAGGCGTCTACGAGCAGTACTTC. It encodes CSARESGGVYEQYF. V is TRBV20-1 and J is TRBJ2-7; tentatively, D is TRBD2 (5 bases). Deletions cut 3 bases from V and 3 bases from J, with 15 bases between. This CDR3 spans 14 amino acids. The germline CDR1 and CDR2 sequences are DFQATT and SNEGSKA (reference sequence).

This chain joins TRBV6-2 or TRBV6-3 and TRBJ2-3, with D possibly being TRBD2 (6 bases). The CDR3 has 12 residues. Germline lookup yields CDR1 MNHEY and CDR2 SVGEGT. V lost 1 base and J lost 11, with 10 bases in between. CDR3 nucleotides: TGTGCCAGCAGTTACTTCGGGAGTGAGCAGTATTTT. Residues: CASSYFGSEQYF.

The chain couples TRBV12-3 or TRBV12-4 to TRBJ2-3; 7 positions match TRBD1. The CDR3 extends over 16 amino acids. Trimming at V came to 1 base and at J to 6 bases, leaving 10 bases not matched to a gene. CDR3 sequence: CASSLGLGTVSDTQYF. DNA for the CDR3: TGTGCCAGCAGTTTAGGGTTAGGGACAGTCTCCGATACGCAGTATTTT.

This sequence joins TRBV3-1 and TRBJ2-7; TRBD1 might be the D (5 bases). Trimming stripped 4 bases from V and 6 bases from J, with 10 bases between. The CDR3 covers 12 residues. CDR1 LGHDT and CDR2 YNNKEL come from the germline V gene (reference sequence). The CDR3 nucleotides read TGTGCCAGCAGCCCAGGGTTCGGCGAGCAGTACTTC. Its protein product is CASSPGFGEQYF.

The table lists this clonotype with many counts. The CDR3 nucleotides are TGTGCCAGCAGTTTAGGCACCAGGGTTGACGAGCAGTACTTC. Translation gives CASSLGTRVDEQYF. The chain combines TRBV12-3 or TRBV12-4 with TRBJ2-7; weak D call: TRBD1 (5 bases). V lost 1 base to trimming and J lost 5 bases, with 12 bases between them. The CDR3 contains 14 residues.

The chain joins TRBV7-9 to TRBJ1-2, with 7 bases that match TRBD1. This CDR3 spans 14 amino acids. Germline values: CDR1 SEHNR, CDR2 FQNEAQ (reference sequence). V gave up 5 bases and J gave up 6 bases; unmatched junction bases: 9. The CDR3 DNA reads TGTGCCAGCAGCCTCACAGGGGAGGCCGATGGCTACACCTTC. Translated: CASSLTGEADGYTF.

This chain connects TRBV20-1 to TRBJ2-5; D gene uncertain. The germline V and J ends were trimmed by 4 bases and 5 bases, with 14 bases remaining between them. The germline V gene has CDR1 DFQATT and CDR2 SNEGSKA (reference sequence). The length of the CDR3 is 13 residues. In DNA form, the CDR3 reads TGCAGTGCTACACAGTGGATCGGGGAGACCCAGTACTTC. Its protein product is CSATQWIGETQYF.

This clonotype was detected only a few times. The CDR3 nucleotides are TGCGCCAGCACCTTCGAAGGTGGAAACACCATATATTTT. Amino acid sequence: CASTFEGGNTIYF. The gene calls are TRBV5-1 and TRBJ1-3; no definite D call. The V gene's germline CDR1 is SGHRS and CDR2 YFSETQ. The germline V and J ends were trimmed by 6 bases and 3 bases, with 10 bases remaining between them. The CDR3 consists of 13 residues. The full variable domain, rest sourced from reference TRBV5-1 and TRBJ1-3, is KAGVTQTPRYLIKTRGQQVTLSCSPISGHRSVSWYQQTPGQGLQFLFEYFSETQRNKGNFPGRFSGRQFSNSRSEMNVSTLELGDSALYLCASTFEGGNTIYFGEGSWLTVV.

CDR3 bases: TGTGCCAGCAGCTTAGATAGACTAGCGGATGGGACCGGGGAGCTGTTTTTT. This translates into CASSLDRLADGTGELFF. The rearrangement links TRBV11-1 to TRBJ2-2, with 9 bases matching TRBD2. V lost 1 base, J lost 5 bases, and 8 bases stayed unmatched. Germline-derived CDR1 and CDR2 are SGHAT and FQDESV (reference sequence). CDR3 length: 17 residues.

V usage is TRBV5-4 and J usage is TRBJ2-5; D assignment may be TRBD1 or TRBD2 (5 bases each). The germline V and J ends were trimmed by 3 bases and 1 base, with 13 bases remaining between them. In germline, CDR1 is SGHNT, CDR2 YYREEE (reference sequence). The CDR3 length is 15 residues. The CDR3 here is CASSYTGRSQETQYF. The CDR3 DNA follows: TGTGCCAGCAGCTACACGGGACGTAGCCAAGAGACCCAGTACTTC.

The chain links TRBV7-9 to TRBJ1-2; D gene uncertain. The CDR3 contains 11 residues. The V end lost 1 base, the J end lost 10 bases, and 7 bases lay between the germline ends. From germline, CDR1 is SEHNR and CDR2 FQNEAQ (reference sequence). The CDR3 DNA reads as TGTGCCAGCAGCTTAGGGCAGGACTACACCTTC. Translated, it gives CASSLGQDYTF.

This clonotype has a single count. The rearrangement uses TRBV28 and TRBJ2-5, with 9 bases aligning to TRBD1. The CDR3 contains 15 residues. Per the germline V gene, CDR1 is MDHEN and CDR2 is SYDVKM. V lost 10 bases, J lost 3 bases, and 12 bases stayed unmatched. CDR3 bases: TGTGCCACCACCTTGGGACAGGGAAAGGAAGAGACCCAGTACTTC. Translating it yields CATTLGQGKEETQYF.

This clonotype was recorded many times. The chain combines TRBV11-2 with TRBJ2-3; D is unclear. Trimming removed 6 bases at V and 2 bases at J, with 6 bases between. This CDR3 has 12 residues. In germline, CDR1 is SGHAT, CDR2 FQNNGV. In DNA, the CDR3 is TGTGCCAGCAGACCGAACACAGATACGCAGTATTTT. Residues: CASRPNTDTQYF.

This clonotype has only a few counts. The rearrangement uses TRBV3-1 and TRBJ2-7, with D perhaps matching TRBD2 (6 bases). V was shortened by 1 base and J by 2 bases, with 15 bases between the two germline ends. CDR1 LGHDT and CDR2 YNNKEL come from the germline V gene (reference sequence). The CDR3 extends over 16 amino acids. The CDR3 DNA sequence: TGTGCCAGCAGCCAAGTTTCTTCGGGGGACGCCTACGAGCAGTACTTC. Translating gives CASSQVSSGDAYEQYF.

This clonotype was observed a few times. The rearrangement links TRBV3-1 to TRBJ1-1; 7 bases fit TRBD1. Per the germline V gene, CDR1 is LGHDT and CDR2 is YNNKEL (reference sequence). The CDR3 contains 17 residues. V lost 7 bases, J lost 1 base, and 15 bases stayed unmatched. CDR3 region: CASTAGAGGNPNTEAFF. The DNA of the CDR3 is TGTGCCAGCACCGCAGGGGCAGGGGGGAATCCGAACACTGAAGCTTTCTTT.